This T cell receptor beta chain came from a study of T cell changes during pregnancy in multiple sclerosis. This clone came up once. Produced via immunoSEQ multiplex PCR; TCRdb's table is partial and in-frame only. The sample lists more than 85,000 clones, almost 95% occurring once. CDR3 length: 14 residues. Germline trimming cut 6 bases from V and 9 bases from J; bases unmatched to any gene: 13. The germline V gene encodes CDR1 MDHEN and CDR2 SYDVKM. The chain joins TRBV28 to TRBJ1-1, with 7 bases matching TRBD1. The material sequenced was peripheral blood, taken before pregnancy. This clonotype was sampled from a female donor with multiple sclerosis, enrolled in a pregnancy study. The CDR3 reads CASSQGTALLKAFF. In DNA form, the CDR3 reads TGTGCCAGCAGCCAGGGGACAGCGCTTCTGAAAGCTTTCTTT. The entire variable domain, with the rest obtained from reference TRBV28 and TRBJ1-1, is as follows: DVKVTQSSRYLVKRTGEKVFLECVQDMDHENMFWYRQDPGLGLRLIYFSYDVKMKEKGDIPEGYSVSREKKERFSLILESASTNQTSMYLCASSQGTALLKAFFGQGTRLTVV.